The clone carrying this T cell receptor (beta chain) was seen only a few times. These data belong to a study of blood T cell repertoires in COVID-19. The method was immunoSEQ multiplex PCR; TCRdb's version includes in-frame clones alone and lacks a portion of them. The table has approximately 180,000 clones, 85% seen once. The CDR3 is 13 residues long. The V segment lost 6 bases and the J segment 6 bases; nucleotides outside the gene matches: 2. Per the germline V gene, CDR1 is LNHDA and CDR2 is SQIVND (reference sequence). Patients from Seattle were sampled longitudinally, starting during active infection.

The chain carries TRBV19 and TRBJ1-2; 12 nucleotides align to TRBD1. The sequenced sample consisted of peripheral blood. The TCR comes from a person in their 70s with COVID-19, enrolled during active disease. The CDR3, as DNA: TGTGCCAGTAGCCGGGACAGGGGGCATGGCTACACCTTC. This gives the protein CASSRDRGHGYTF.